This TCR beta chain is from a study of blood T cell repertoires in COVID-19. Study summary: PBMCs, B-cell-depleted T cells, or T cells were the source of the cDNA or gDNA that made up the material.

The cohort comprised adults aged about 18 to 100 years residing in about two dozen US areas. Resolution of symptoms, clearance, or two negative PCRs was present in recovered Cohort 3 donors. Under the authors' procedure: Counts of nucleated cells, estimated from reference gene primer amplification, were obtained. Here immunoSEQ multiplex PCR was the method, and the copy in TCRdb shows in-frame clones only, minus some. The V and J calls and clone size come from that table; D and trimming were worked out from the DNA. The data show over 200,000 clones, with around nine tenths seen just once and roughly 9% held by the top ten. Unmatched junction bases numbered 5, after V lost 6 bases and J lost 5 bases. Germline CDR1 and CDR2: SQVTM and ANQGSEA. The CDR3 length is 13 residues.

The source of this sequence is a man aged 35 to 55 who had recovered from COVID-19. The sample was PBMCs or T cells enriched from blood (not recorded which). The rearrangement uses TRBV29-1 and TRBJ2-5, with 11 bases matching TRBD1. CDR3 amino acids: CSVGQGARETQYF. CDR3 bases: TGCAGCGTAGGACAGGGGGCAAGGGAGACCCAGTACTTC. Together with reference TRBV29-1 and TRBJ2-5, the CDR3 gives the full variable domain: SAVISQKPSRDICQRGTSLTIQCQVDSQVTMMFWYRQQPGQSLTLIATANQGSEATYESGFVIDKFPISRPNLTFSTLTVSNMSPEDSSIYLCSVGQGARETQYFGPGTRLLVL.